This T cell receptor beta chain originates from a study of T-cell reconstitution after alpha-beta-depleted transplantation in children. This sample's TCRbeta library carried unique molecular identifier barcodes. TCRdb reanalysed the PCR reads using MiXCR and keeps one entry per CDR3 protein. Of more than 40,000 distinct CDR3 sequences listed, around 56% were seen once; the top ten hold about two fifths. V dropped 4 bases and J dropped 6 bases, with 16 bases sitting between them. The CDR3 contains 14 residues. The V gene's germline CDR1 is SGHNT and CDR2 YYREEE (reference sequence). Findings and caveats of the study: T-cell counts and diversity at one year post-transplant came mainly from newly produced T cells.

On this clonotype itself: Its antigen is not identified.

The sample in question was peripheral blood, obtained before TCRalphabeta/CD19-depleted stem cell transplant. The source of this sequence is a boy less than two years old with SCID, due to receive a stem cell transplant. The chain combines TRBV5-4 with TRBJ1-1, with D possibly matching TRBD1 (6 bases). The CDR3 coding sequence is TGTGCCAGCAGCCGAACAGGGCTGGGCGCTGAAGCTTTCTTT. This encodes CASSRTGLGAEAFF.